These 27 T cell receptor beta chains came from one sample sequenced in a study of blood T cell repertoires in COVID-19. Some clones are missing from TCRdb's copy, which holds only in-frame ones; the method was immunoSEQ multiplex PCR. The top ten hold 3% to 4.5% of the sample, which has 250,000 or so clones, about four fifths seen once. Sequencing was done on a sample of PBMCs or T cells enriched from blood (not recorded which). The receptors here all came from a woman in her forties who had been exposed to COVID-19.

The V gene is TRBV2, the J gene TRBJ2-7; the match to TRBD1 covers 9 bases. CDR1 SNHLY and CDR2 FYNNEI come from the germline V gene. The CDR3 is made up of 14 amino acids. Trimming at V came to 7 bases and at J to 4 bases, leaving 8 bases not matched to a gene. CDR3 nucleotides: TGTGCCAGCACGGCAGGGACAGGGAGGTACGAGCAGTACTTC. The encoded protein is CASTAGTGRYEQYF.

Concerning this clone itself: This CDR3 is also generated by other DNA sequences in the sample. The chain employs TRBV20-1 and TRBJ2-7, with D perhaps TRBD1 (6 bases). CDR3 length: 11 residues. From germline, CDR1 is DFQATT and CDR2 SNEGSKA (reference sequence). The ends were cut back, 2 bases at V and 5 bases at J, with 7 bases in the middle. Here the CDR3 DNA reads TGCAGTGCTAGACAGGGGAACGAGCAGTACTTC. Translated, it gives CSARQGNEQYF.

This clone showed up just a few times. This rearrangement joins TRBV28 to TRBJ1-5, with a possible D match to TRBD1 (5 bases). The germline V gene encodes CDR1 MDHEN and CDR2 SYDVKM. Deletions cut 10 bases from V and 4 bases from J, with 11 bases between. The CDR3 has 12 residues. The CDR3 region has the DNA TGTGCCATCTCGGGGGGGAATCAGCCCCAGCATTTT. Encoded protein: CAISGGNQPQHF.

The chain links TRBV7-9 to TRBJ1-2; no reliable D call. The CDR3 consists of 12 residues. Germline CDR1 SEHNR, CDR2 FQNEAQ (reference sequence). Trimming cost V 5 bases and J 9 bases, with 13 bases left between them. The CDR3 reads CASSLPQSSYTF. As DNA, the CDR3 is TGTGCCAGCAGCCTACCTCAATCAAGCTACACCTTC.

This chain joins TRBV27 and TRBJ1-2; D is uncertain. In germline, CDR1 is MNHEY, CDR2 SMNVEV (reference sequence). The CDR3 has 13 residues. V was trimmed by 3 bases and J by 7 bases, leaving 12 bases between them. The CDR3 sequence: CASSLAPAGGYTF. Written as DNA, the CDR3 is TGTGCCAGCAGTTTGGCCCCCGCGGGTGGCTACACCTTC.

The chain is built from TRBV20-1 and TRBJ2-1, with 7 bases matching TRBD1. V lost 3 bases to trimming and J lost 0 bases; unmatched junction nucleotides: 2. CDR1 is DFQATT and CDR2 is SNEGSKA in the germline V gene (reference sequence). The CDR3 consists of 14 residues. CDR3 DNA sequence: TGCAGTGCTAGTGGGGACAGCTCCTACAATGAGCAGTTCTTC. It is translated as CSASGDSSYNEQFF.

This clone was recorded a few times. At one end the junction does not follow the germline gene, possibly because of a read error. This rearrangement joins TRBV4-1 to TRBJ1-6, with 9 bases identical to TRBD1. This CDR3 contains 17 residues. CDR1 is MGHRA, CDR2 YSYEKL, per germline. This chain's CDR3 is CASSQDQAGTGNLPLHF. CDR3 nucleotide sequence: TGCGCCAGCAGCCAAGATCAGGCGGGGACAGGGAATTTACCCCTCCACTTT.

This chain joins TRBV19 and TRBJ1-1; possibly TRBD1 for D (5 bases). The CDR3 runs 15 residues. Between the trimmed V and J ends, which lost 5 bases and 4 bases, there was a span of 17 bases. Germline CDR1 LNHDA, CDR2 SQIVND (reference sequence). CDR3 in amino acids: CASSGGGRASTEAFF. In nucleotides, the CDR3 is TGTGCCAGTAGTGGCGGTGGCAGGGCGAGCACTGAAGCTTTCTTT.

This clone has just one count. V usage is TRBV9 and J usage is TRBJ1-2; 9 nucleotides line up with TRBD1. Germline V gives CDR1 SGDLS, CDR2 YYNGEE. The CDR3 extends over 17 amino acids. V trimming: 4 bases; J trimming: 4 bases; junction bases outside the gene matches: 14. As DNA, the CDR3 is TGTGCCAGCAGCTCCGGGACAGGGCTAACCCTCAGCTATGGCTACACCTTC. Its protein product is CASSSGTGLTLSYGYTF. Together with reference TRBV9 and TRBJ1-2, the CDR3 gives the full variable domain: DSGVTQTPKHLITATGQRVTLRCSPRSGDLSVYWYQQSLDQGLQFLIQYYNGEERAKGNILERFSAQQFPDLHSELNLSSLELGDSALYFCASSSGTGLTLSYGYTFGSGTRLTVV.

The rearrangement links TRBV19 to TRBJ1-2; D unresolved. V was cut by 6 bases and J by 4 bases, with 15 bases left in between. From germline, CDR1 is LNHDA and CDR2 SQIVND (reference sequence). This CDR3 spans 14 amino acids. The CDR3 region is CASSGVTGPYGYTF. In nucleotides, the CDR3 is TGTGCCAGTAGCGGGGTTACTGGACCCTATGGCTACACCTTC.

V usage is TRBV19 and J usage is TRBJ1-6, with a possible D match to TRBD1 (5 bases). CDR3 length: 15 amino acids. Germline loops: CDR1 LNHDA, CDR2 SQIVND (reference sequence). Trimming pared 6 bases from V and 9 bases from J, leaving 18 bases between. The CDR3 spells CASRALLGGGSPLHF. CDR3 in DNA: TGTGCCAGTAGGGCTCTGCTGGGGGGAGGTTCACCCCTCCACTTT. The complete variable domain, with remaining parts taken from reference TRBV19 and TRBJ1-6, reads DGGITQSPKYLFRKEGQNVTLSCEQNLNHDAMYWYRQDPGQGLRLIYYSQIVNDFQKGDIAEGYSVSREKKESFPLTVTSAQKNPTAFYLCASRALLGGGSPLHFGNGTRLTVT.

V usage is TRBV2 and J usage is TRBJ2-3, with D perhaps matching TRBD1 (6 bases). Looked up from germline, CDR1 is SNHLY and CDR2 is FYNNEI. The ends were cut back, 5 bases at V and 5 bases at J, with 14 bases in the middle. The CDR3 covers 14 residues. The CDR3 sequence: CASSRTAGGDTQYF. The CDR3 DNA follows: TGTGCCAGCAGTCGGACAGCCGGTGGAGATACGCAGTATTTT.

A single count supports this clone. The rearrangement links TRBV16 to TRBJ1-3; no definite D call. Trimming cost V 1 base and J 9 bases, with 10 bases left between them. From germline, CDR1 is KGHSY and CDR2 FQNENV. This CDR3 is built from 13 residues. Here the CDR3 DNA reads TGTGCCAGCAGCCAATTCGAAGAGGGCACCATATATTTT. It encodes CASSQFEEGTIYF.

The chain joins TRBV3-1 (or the pseudogene TRBV3-2) to TRBJ2-7; weak D call: TRBD2 (6 bases). The V gene's germline CDR1 is LGHDT and CDR2 YNNKEL (reference sequence). The CDR3 has 16 amino acids. The germline V and J ends were trimmed by 2 bases and 0 bases, with 14 bases remaining between them. CDR3 region: CASSQPTRESSYEQYF. CDR3 in DNA: TGTGCCAGCAGCCAACCGACTAGGGAGAGCTCCTACGAGCAGTACTTC.

The chain links TRBV2 to TRBJ2-1; D is perhaps TRBD1 (5 bases). The CDR3 runs to 16 residues. Germline lookup yields CDR1 SNHLY and CDR2 FYNNEI. Between the trimmed V and J ends, which lost 3 bases and 1 base, there was a span of 13 bases. DNA for the CDR3: TGTGCCAGCAGTGATCCCCGCGACAGTTCCTACAATGAGCAGTTCTTC. It encodes CASSDPRDSSYNEQFF.

V is TRBV3-1 (or the pseudogene TRBV3-2) and J is TRBJ2-2; 10 bases fit TRBD2. CDR1 is LGHDT and CDR2 is YNNKEL in the germline V gene (reference sequence). The length of the CDR3 is 17 residues. V gave up 1 base and J gave up 3 bases; unmatched junction bases: 5. CDR3 DNA sequence: TGTGCCAGCAGCCAAGGCCAGCTAGCGGGGGACACCGGGGAGCTGTTTTTT. It yields the protein CASSQGQLAGDTGELFF.

The chain combines TRBV30 with TRBJ1-5, with D tentatively TRBD1 (6 bases). CDR3 size: 14 residues. Per germline, CDR1 GTSNPN and CDR2 SVGIG (reference sequence). Between the trimmed V and J ends, which lost 3 bases and 4 bases, there was a span of 13 bases. CDR3 in amino acids: CAWSGGTPNQPQHF. Written as DNA, the CDR3 is TGTGCCTGGAGCGGGGGGACACCGAATCAGCCCCAGCATTTT.

This clone was seen repeatedly, ten times or more. The J gene is TRBJ2-5, the V gene TRBV7-2; tentative D call: TRBD1 (5 bases). Germline V gene data show CDR1 as SGHTA and CDR2 as FQGNSA. CDR3 size: 14 residues. V shed 5 bases and J shed 5 bases, with 15 bases lying between them. The CDR3 loop is CASSHRLDTETQYF. DNA for the CDR3: TGTGCCAGCAGCCACAGGCTGGATACGGAGACCCAGTACTTC.

The J gene is TRBJ2-2, the V gene TRBV27; D might be TRBD1 (6 bases). This CDR3 comprises 16 residues. Germline V gene data show CDR1 as MNHEY and CDR2 as SMNVEV (reference sequence). Trimming left V 0 bases short and J 7 bases short, with 15 bases between. CDR3 region: CASSLSLGAGIGELFF. The CDR3 DNA sequence: TGTGCCAGCAGTTTATCGCTGGGGGCCGGAATCGGGGAGCTGTTTTTT.

This clone was observed a handful of times. J is TRBJ1-1 and V is TRBV19; the D gene is possibly TRBD1 (6 bases). The CDR3 contains 16 residues. Germline CDR1 and CDR2: LNHDA and SQIVND (reference sequence). Trimming left V 2 bases short and J 4 bases short, with 17 bases between. The CDR3 protein is CASSIYSQGSGTEAFF. For the CDR3, the DNA is TGTGCCAGTAGTATATATTCTCAGGGGTCGGGCACTGAAGCTTTCTTT.

The V call is TRBV7-9, the J call TRBJ2-7, with 10 bases matching TRBD2. CDR3 length equals 14 residues. Germline V gene data show CDR1 as SEHNR and CDR2 as FQNEAQ (reference sequence). V gave up 3 bases and J gave up 5 bases; unmatched junction bases: 4. In DNA form, the CDR3 reads TGTGCCAGCAGCTTTAGCGGGGGGCTGGACGAGCAGTACTTC. This translates into CASSFSGGLDEQYF. The full variable domain, completed using reference TRBV7-9 and TRBJ2-7, is DTGVSQNPRHKITKRGQNVTFRCDPISEHNRLYWYRQTLGQGPEFLTYFQNEAQLEKSRLLSDRFSAERPKGSFSTLEIQRTEQGDSAMYLCASSFSGGLDEQYFGPGTRLTVT.

This chain connects TRBV30 to TRBJ2-2; no firm D call. V was trimmed by 2 bases and J by 8 bases, leaving 6 bases between them. The germline V gene has CDR1 GTSNPN and CDR2 SVGIG (reference sequence). The CDR3 extends over 11 amino acids. The CDR3 DNA is TGTGCCTGGAGTCTGGCTGGGGAGCTGTTTTTT. The encoded protein is CAWSLAGELFF.

The rearrangement uses TRBV29-1 and TRBJ1-5; TRBD1 might be the D (6 bases). CDR1 SQVTM and CDR2 ANQGSEA come from the germline V gene. This CDR3 comprises 17 residues. V shed 0 bases and J shed 1 base, with 16 bases lying between them. The CDR3 nucleotides are TGCAGCGTTGAAGATAGGGGGGGCAGAGGGAGCAATCAGCCCCAGCATTTT. This encodes CSVEDRGGRGSNQPQHF.

This chain joins TRBV4-2 and TRBJ1-4; 7 bases are shared with TRBD1. The germline V gene encodes CDR1 LGHNA and CDR2 YNFKEQ. The CDR3 totals 18 residues. The V and J ends lost 0 bases and 8 bases, in that order; junction bases with no gene match: 15. CDR3 in amino acids: CASSQDPGQRQPGEKLFF. The CDR3 bases are TGTGCCAGCAGCCAAGATCCGGGACAGCGACAACCGGGGGAAAAACTGTTTTTT.

The chain carries TRBV7-2 and TRBJ2-3, with D perhaps TRBD1 (5 bases). CDR1 and CDR2 (germline): SGHTA, FQGNSA. There are 14 residues in the CDR3. V lost 4 bases to trimming and J lost 0 bases, with 8 bases between them. The CDR3 DNA is TGTGCCAGCAGCTCCCGACAGAGCACAGATACGCAGTATTTT. Protein sequence: CASSSRQSTDTQYF.

The chain's CDR3 is CASTQIQGNTGELFF. The CDR3 DNA reads as TGTGCCAGTACCCAAATCCAGGGGAACACCGGGGAGCTGTTTTTT. The chain is built from TRBV19 and TRBJ2-2, with D tentatively TRBD1 (5 bases). V shed 7 bases and J shed 1 base, with 13 bases lying between them. Germline V gene lookup returns CDR1 LNHDA and CDR2 SQIVND (reference sequence). The CDR3 covers 15 residues.

The rearrangement joins TRBV18 to TRBJ1-5; D uncertain. The CDR3 covers 15 residues. Between the trimmed V and J ends, which lost 2 bases and 0 bases, there was a span of 8 bases. The germline V gene encodes CDR1 KGHSH and CDR2 LQKENI. CDR3 region: CASSPAVYSNQPQHF. CDR3 DNA: TGTGCCAGCTCACCAGCGGTCTATAGCAATCAGCCCCAGCATTTT.